Listed below are T cell receptor beta chains from one sample, sequenced in a study of beta chain features in type 1 diabetes. The repertoire was sequenced with immunoSEQ multiplex PCR; TCRdb's copy has only in-frame clones and lacks some. The table lists approximately 340,000 clones, roughly 15% of them singletons. The sequencing sample was made of naive CD4+ T cells from blood. The receptors originated from a woman in her late teens or twenties in good health. CDR3s include the opening cysteine and the closing phenylalanine or tryptophan. Each record gives: clone size, J gene, D gene, V gene, CDR3 DNA, CDR3 protein. D genes are given only for firm matches. Size values are once, few and many counts, or a class for expanded clones, and some rows have none.

>-|TRBJ1-1|-|TRBV5-6
TGTGCCAGCAGCTTGCAGGAAGACACTGAAGCTTTCTTT
CASSLQEDTEAFF
>-|TRBJ2-2|-|TRBV5-1
TGCGCCAGCAGCTTTGCCCCGGGAACCGGGGAGCTGTTTTTT
CASSFAPGTGELFF
>few|TRBJ2-7|TRBD1|TRBV5-1
TGCGCCAGCAGCCCCCGCGAGTTTAGGGACAGTTACTCCTACGAGCAGTACTTC
CASSPREFRDSYSYEQYF
>-|TRBJ2-1|TRBD2|TRBV14
TGTGCCAGCAGCCTCTTACGTGGTAGCGGGAGGGCCCTAGAGGAGCAGTTCTTC
CASSLLRGSGRALEEQFF
>few|TRBJ2-5|-|TRBV14
TGTGCCAGCAGCGAGACACAATGGTACCAAGAGACCCAGTACTTC
CASSETQWYQETQYF
>-|TRBJ2-5|TRBD1|TRBV30
TGTGCCTGGGAGCTACAGGGGTACCAAGAGACCCAGTACTTC
CAWELQGYQETQYF
>few|TRBJ2-3|TRBD2|TRBV7-3
TGTGCCAGCAGAAAGGGGGGACTAGCGGGAGATACGCAGTATTTT
CASRKGGLAGDTQYF
>-|TRBJ1-1|TRBD1|TRBV6-1
TGTGCCAGCAGTGAACGGGACAGGGGGCGCCTCACTGAAGCTTTCTTT
CASSERDRGRLTEAFF
>few|TRBJ1-5|-|TRBV10-2
TGCGCCAGCAGTGCGAGGAGAAGCAATCAGCCCCAGCATTTT
CASSARRSNQPQHF
>-|TRBJ2-5|TRBD2|TRBV4-3
TGCGCCAGCAGCCACGTAGGACTAGCGGGAGCTCGCGAGACCCAGTACTTC
CASSHVGLAGARETQYF
>few|TRBJ2-7|-|TRBV27
TGTGCCAGCAGTCCCTCCGGGGGAACCTACGAGCAGTACTTC
CASSPSGGTYEQYF
>few|TRBJ2-1|TRBD2|TRBV2
TGTGCCAGCAGTGAGTGGACTAGCGGGAGCAATGAGCAGTTCTTC
CASSEWTSGSNEQFF
>few|TRBJ2-1|TRBD1|TRBV2
TGTGCCAGCAGGCTCCGGGACAGCTCCTACAATGAGCAGTTCTTC
CASRLRDSSYNEQFF
>-|TRBJ1-5|TRBD1|TRBV6-6
TGTGCCAGCAGTTCTCCGGGACAGGGGTCGAAGCCCCAGCATTTT
CASSSPGQGSKPQHF
>-|TRBJ2-5|TRBD2|TRBV7-9
TGTGCCAGCAGCTCCGGGGGGGCGGGACAAGAGACCCAGTACTTC
CASSSGGAGQETQYF
>-|TRBJ1-5|TRBD1|TRBV9
TGTGCCAGCAGCAAGGGACAGGGATATAGCAATCAGCCCCAGCATTTT
CASSKGQGYSNQPQHF
>-|TRBJ2-1|TRBD2|TRBV28
TGTGCCAGCAGTTTATTTAGGGCTAGCGGGCGGAATGAGCAGTTCTTC
CASSLFRASGRNEQFF
>few|TRBJ1-1|-|TRBV29-1
TGCAGCACCCTTCAGGTCCGTGCGCACGGAGGAGGTGAAGCTTTCTTT
CSTLQVRAHGGGEAFF
>few|TRBJ2-7|-|TRBV6-5
TGTGCCAGCAGTTACTCGATTCAGGATGTCTACGAGCAGTACTTC
CASSYSIQDVYEQYF
>-|TRBJ2-1|TRBD1|TRBV5-1
TGCGCCAGCAGTCCCCCGGACAGGGGGACAAATGAGCAGTTCTTC
CASSPPDRGTNEQFF
>once|TRBJ2-7|-|TRBV18
TGTGCCAGCTCAATCCAGGGATACTACGAGCAGTACTTC
CASSIQGYYEQYF
>-|TRBJ2-1|-|TRBV12-5
TGTGCTAGTGGTTCCCGGGATGAGCAGTTCTTC
CASGSRDEQFF
>few|TRBJ2-1|-|TRBV13
TGTGCCAGCAGCATCGGGCGGGGTGAGCAGTTCTTC
CASSIGRGEQFF
>few|TRBJ2-7|-|TRBV6-6
TGTGCCAGCAGCGCGGCGATATACGAGCAGTACTTC
CASSAAIYEQYF
>-|TRBJ2-5|TRBD2|TRBV29-1
TGCAGCGTTGCCCTAACTAGCGGGAGGGGCGAGACCCAGTACTTC
CSVALTSGRGETQYF
>-|TRBJ2-1|TRBD2|TRBV7-2
TGTGCCAGCAGCTTAGCGAGCCGGGGGGTAGCCTACAATGAGCAGTTCTTC
CASSLASRGVAYNEQFF
>-|TRBJ2-1|TRBD2|TRBV9
TGTGCCAGCGGTGCGGGCGGGAGTTTCTACAATGAGCAGTTCTTC
CASGAGGSFYNEQFF
>-|TRBJ1-1|-|TRBV30
TGTGCCTGGAGTGTAAACCTACAGAGGAACACTGAAGCTTTCTTT
CAWSVNLQRNTEAFF
>-|TRBJ1-4|-|TRBV7-9
TGTGCCAGCAGCCCGACGGCAGGACTTAATGAAAAACTGTTTTTT
CASSPTAGLNEKLFF
>few|TRBJ2-1|-|TRBV18
TGTGCCAGCTCACCACTAGCGGAGAATGAGCAGTTCTTC
CASSPLAENEQFF
>few|TRBJ2-3|-|TRBV5-1
TGCGCCAGCAGCTTGGCCGAGAAGTCCGCAGATACGCAGTATTTT
CASSLAEKSADTQYF
>-|TRBJ2-2|-|TRBV18
TGTGCCAGCTCACAGGACTTGAACACCGGGGAGCTGTTTTTT
CASSQDLNTGELFF
>-|TRBJ1-1|-|TRBV27
TGTGCCAGCAGTTTACAGGGGCTTGGCACTGAAGCTTTCTTT
CASSLQGLGTEAFF
>few|TRBJ2-5|TRBD1|TRBV30
TGTGCCTGGAGTGGGGGGACAGTCGGCTACTTC
CAWSGGTVGYF
>-|TRBJ2-5|TRBD1|TRBV5-4
TGTGCCAGCAGCTTGCGCACAGGGGGTTTCCAAGAGACCCAGTACTTC
CASSLRTGGFQETQYF
>-|TRBJ1-2|-|TRBV28
TGTGCCAGCACGGGAAACTATGGCTACACCTTC
CASTGNYGYTF
>-|TRBJ1-5|-|TRBV30
TGTGCCTGGAGTGTGTGGGCAGCAAATCAGCCCCAGCATTTT
CAWSVWAANQPQHF